These T cell receptor beta chains were read from a single sample in a study of shared clonotypes between healthy human individuals. Sequenced by immunoSEQ multiplex PCR; TCRdb stores in-frame clones only, minus some. The table has about 2.3 million clones, 93% seen once. Sequencing used naive CD4+ T cells from PBMCs. These receptors were taken from a young man in good health. Some clones in this sample may be carry-over from other donors' samples. Both conserved end residues are trimmed from each CDR3. The D gene is left open where the match is weak.

v_gene: TRBV5-1; d_gene: NA; CDR3aa: ASSLTQRLNEQF
v_gene: TRBV28; d_gene: NA; CDR3aa: ASIGGGSSYEQY
v_gene: TRBV7-2; d_gene: TRBD1; CDR3aa: ASSYKTTGGDTQY
v_gene: TRBV5-1; d_gene: TRBD1; CDR3aa: ASSSGQVETGELF
v_gene: TRBV7-9; d_gene: NA; CDR3aa: ASSTKQGDTEAF
v_gene: TRBV29-1; d_gene: TRBD2; CDR3aa: SVEDLGAGGLYNEQF
v_gene: TRBV19; d_gene: NA; CDR3aa: ASSTGSLVSGNTIY
v_gene: TRBV5-5; d_gene: TRBD1; CDR3aa: ASSLPRGLDYGYT
v_gene: TRBV6-4; d_gene: TRBD2; CDR3aa: ASSDDREVGGETQY
v_gene: TRBV2; d_gene: NA; CDR3aa: ASSVGYADAQPQH
v_gene: TRBV7-2; d_gene: TRBD2; CDR3aa: ASSSTSGVYEQY
v_gene: TRBV5-1; d_gene: TRBD1; CDR3aa: ASSWDSTLSYEQY
v_gene: TRBV7-9; d_gene: NA; CDR3aa: ASSGGQTFTDTQY
v_gene: TRBV11-2; d_gene: NA; CDR3aa: ASSVRGAGELF
v_gene: TRBV28; d_gene: NA; CDR3aa: ASSLRQDNQPQH
v_gene: TRBV30; d_gene: NA; CDR3aa: AWSEGQAVGYNSPLH
v_gene: TRBV6-6; d_gene: NA; CDR3aa: ASTGGAEYIQY
v_gene: TRBV29-1; d_gene: TRBD1; CDR3aa: SVRGTVNQPQH
v_gene: TRBV4-1; d_gene: TRBD2; CDR3aa: ASSLGLAGGGEETQY
v_gene: TRBV7-8; d_gene: NA; CDR3aa: ASSSRLNYGYT
v_gene: TRBV2; d_gene: NA; CDR3aa: ASSRDNRYISEAF
v_gene: TRBV4-1; d_gene: TRBD2; CDR3aa: ASSQDVGSFLRLAGPYEQY
v_gene: TRBV6-5; d_gene: NA; CDR3aa: ASSYGAGGRGGELF
v_gene: TRBV28; d_gene: NA; CDR3aa: ASSLAVGGNSNQPQH
v_gene: TRBV7-2; d_gene: NA; CDR3aa: ASSLRQGSPYEQY
v_gene: TRBV28; d_gene: NA; CDR3aa: ASSTNRFNTEAF
v_gene: TRBV27; d_gene: NA; CDR3aa: ASSLLGGNGYT
v_gene: TRBV9; d_gene: TRBD2; CDR3aa: ASSLTSAGEGTGELF
v_gene: TRBV5-1; d_gene: NA; CDR3aa: ASSHSRDSFRVETQY
v_gene: TRBV30; d_gene: NA; CDR3aa: AWSVSGGGPDTQY
v_gene: TRBV27; d_gene: TRBD2; CDR3aa: ASSPRGGTSYEQY
v_gene: TRBV2; d_gene: NA; CDR3aa: ASSEALGSPQH
v_gene: TRBV7-8; d_gene: TRBD1; CDR3aa: ASSLAGGGQPQH
v_gene: TRBV10-3; d_gene: TRBD2; CDR3aa: AISSGMGADTQY
v_gene: TRBV6-1; d_gene: NA; CDR3aa: ASSEVEAGFQPQH
v_gene: TRBV7-2; d_gene: NA; CDR3aa: ASSATYSGNTIY
v_gene: TRBV30; d_gene: NA; CDR3aa: AWKGGPSGRGNTIY
v_gene: TRBV4-3; d_gene: NA; CDR3aa: ATLPSRPGGGVGNEQF
v_gene: TRBV6-1; d_gene: NA; CDR3aa: ASSEGEGKLF
v_gene: TRBV7-6; d_gene: TRBD1; CDR3aa: ASSSWTGPQETQY
v_gene: TRBV9; d_gene: NA; CDR3aa: ASSVAVSSYEQY
v_gene: TRBV21-1; d_gene: NA; CDR3aa: ASSKIQAGVGDEQY
v_gene: TRBV5-4; d_gene: TRBD1; CDR3aa: ASSSDRAQSTDTQY
v_gene: TRBV9; d_gene: TRBD1; CDR3aa: ASSPRRDRGLEQY
v_gene: TRBV2; d_gene: TRBD1; CDR3aa: ASRWARNRGQGVETQY
v_gene: TRBV11-2; d_gene: TRBD2; CDR3aa: ASSFSRTSGIYEQY
v_gene: TRBV7-2; d_gene: NA; CDR3aa: ASSLVPGVDQPQH
v_gene: TRBV25-1; d_gene: NA; CDR3aa: ASSEVGAGEKLF
v_gene: TRBV7-3; d_gene: NA; CDR3aa: ASSLNPLDTGELF
v_gene: TRBV5-4; d_gene: NA; CDR3aa: ASSLAPMNTEAF
v_gene: TRBV27; d_gene: NA; CDR3aa: ASSLRLAYNEQF
v_gene: TRBV27; d_gene: NA; CDR3aa: ASSSRYSNQPQH
v_gene: TRBV7-3; d_gene: TRBD2; CDR3aa: ASSPTPGGSGSTDTQY